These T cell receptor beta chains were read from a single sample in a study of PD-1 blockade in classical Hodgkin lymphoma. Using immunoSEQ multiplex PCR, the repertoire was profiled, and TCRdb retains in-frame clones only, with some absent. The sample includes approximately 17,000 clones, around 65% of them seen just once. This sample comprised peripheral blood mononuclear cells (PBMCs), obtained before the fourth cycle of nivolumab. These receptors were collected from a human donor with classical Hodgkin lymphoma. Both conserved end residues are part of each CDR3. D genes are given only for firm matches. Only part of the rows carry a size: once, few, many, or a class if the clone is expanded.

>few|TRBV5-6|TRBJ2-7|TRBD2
TGTGCCAGCAGCCTCCCCGGGGGGGACCTCTACGAGCAGTACTTC
CASSLPGGDLYEQYF
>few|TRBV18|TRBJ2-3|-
TGTGCCAGCTCACCATCACCGCTCAGCCCAGATACGCAGTATTTT
CASSPSPLSPDTQYF
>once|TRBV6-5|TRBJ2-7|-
TGTGCCAGCAGTTACGGGGGACCGAGCTCCTACGAGCAGTACTTC
CASSYGGPSSYEQYF
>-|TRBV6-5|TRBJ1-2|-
TGTGCCAGCACTAACCGGGGCTATGGCTACACCTTC
CASTNRGYGYTF
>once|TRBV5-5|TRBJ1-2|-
TGTGCCAGCAGCTCCGGGACCACAACTTATGGCTACACCTTC
CASSSGTTTYGYTF
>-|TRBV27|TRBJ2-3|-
TGTGCCAGCAGTTTGAGGCAGTTCACAGATACGCAGTATTTT
CASSLRQFTDTQYF
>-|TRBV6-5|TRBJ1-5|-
TGTGCCAGCAGAAAGACAGGCACAGGACCCCAGCATTTT
CASRKTGTGPQHF
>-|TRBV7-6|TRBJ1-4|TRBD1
TGTGCCAGCAGCCCCCAGGGGGCGCCGAGTGAAAAACTGTTTTTT
CASSPQGAPSEKLFF
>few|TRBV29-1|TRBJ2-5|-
TGCAGCGCCACCAGGACTGGCGGCCAAGAGACCCAGTACTTC
CSATRTGGQETQYF
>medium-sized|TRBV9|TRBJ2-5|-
TGTGCCAGCAGCCCCCGGACCCAAGAGACCCAGTACTTC
CASSPRTQETQYF
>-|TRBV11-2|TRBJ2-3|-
TGTGCCAGCAGCTTAGATTTGGGGGACACAGATACGCAGTATTTT
CASSLDLGDTDTQYF
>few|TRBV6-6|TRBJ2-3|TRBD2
TGTGCCAGCAGTTACTTAGCGGGAACAGATACGCAGTATTTT
CASSYLAGTDTQYF
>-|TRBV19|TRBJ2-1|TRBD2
TGTGCCAGTAGGACCTTGGGACTAGCGGGCAATGAGCAGTTCTTC
CASRTLGLAGNEQFF
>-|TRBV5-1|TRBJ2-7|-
TGCGCCAGCAGCGGGTTAGGTAGGTTGGAGCAGTACTTC
CASSGLGRLEQYF
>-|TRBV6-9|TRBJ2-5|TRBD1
TGTGCCAGCAGTGAACCGGGGACAGGGACGAGGGAGACCCAGTACTTC
CASSEPGTGTRETQYF
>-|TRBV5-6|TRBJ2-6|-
TGTGCCAGCAGCTTATATGGACGGAGCTCTGGGGCCAACGTCCTGACTTTC
CASSLYGRSSGANVLTF
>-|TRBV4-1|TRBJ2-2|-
TGCGCCAGCAGCCAAGAGTCACTTAGTCGCACCGGGGAGCTGTTTTTT
CASSQESLSRTGELFF
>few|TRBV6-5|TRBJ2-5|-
TGTGCCAGCACAAAAGGGGAGACCCAGTACTTC
CASTKGETQYF
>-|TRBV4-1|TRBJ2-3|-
TGCGCCAGCAGCCAAGGGCTAGAGTGGTATTTT
CASSQGLEWYF
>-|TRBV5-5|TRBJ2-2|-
TGTGCCAGCAGACGTGAGCGAGACACCGGGGAGCTGTTTTTT
CASRRERDTGELFF
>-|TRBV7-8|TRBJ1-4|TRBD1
TGTGCCAGCAGCTTAGCGCTAAGGGGACAGGGGGCTACGAGTGAAAAACTGTTTTTT
CASSLALRGQGATSEKLFF
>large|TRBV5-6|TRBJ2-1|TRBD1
TGTGCCAGCAGCTGGGGGACAGTGAATGAGCAGTTCTTC
CASSWGTVNEQFF
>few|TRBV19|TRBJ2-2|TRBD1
TGTGCCAGTAGTACCCGGCCCGGACAGGGCGCTACGAACACCGGGGAGCTGTTTTTT
CASSTRPGQGATNTGELFF
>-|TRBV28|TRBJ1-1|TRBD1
TGTGCCAGCAGTTTGTGGGACAGCACGAACACTGAAGCTTTCTTT
CASSLWDSTNTEAFF
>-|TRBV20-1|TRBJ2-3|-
TGCAGTGCGGAGACCGCAGATACGCAGTATTTT
CSAETADTQYF
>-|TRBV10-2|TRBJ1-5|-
TGCGCCAGCAGCCCGGCAGGGGATCTTTTAGCCCAGCATTTT
CASSPAGDLLAQHF
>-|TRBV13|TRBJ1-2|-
TGTGCCAGCAGCTCATTGGGCAGAGACTATGGCTACACCTTC
CASSSLGRDYGYTF
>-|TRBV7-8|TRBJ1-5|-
TGTGCCAGCAGCTTAGGGGTCAGGGCAAATCAGCCCCAGCATTTT
CASSLGVRANQPQHF
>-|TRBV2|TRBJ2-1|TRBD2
TGTGCCACCTTGGGACTAGCGGGAGTCGGTGAGCAGTTCTTC
CATLGLAGVGEQFF
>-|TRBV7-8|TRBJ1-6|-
TGTGCCAGCAGCTTAGGAGGAAACACACCCCTCCACTTT
CASSLGGNTPLHF
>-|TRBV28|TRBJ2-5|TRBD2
TGTGCCAGCAGTTTACCCGGACTAGGTGAGAGTCCCCAGTACTTC
CASSLPGLGESPQYF